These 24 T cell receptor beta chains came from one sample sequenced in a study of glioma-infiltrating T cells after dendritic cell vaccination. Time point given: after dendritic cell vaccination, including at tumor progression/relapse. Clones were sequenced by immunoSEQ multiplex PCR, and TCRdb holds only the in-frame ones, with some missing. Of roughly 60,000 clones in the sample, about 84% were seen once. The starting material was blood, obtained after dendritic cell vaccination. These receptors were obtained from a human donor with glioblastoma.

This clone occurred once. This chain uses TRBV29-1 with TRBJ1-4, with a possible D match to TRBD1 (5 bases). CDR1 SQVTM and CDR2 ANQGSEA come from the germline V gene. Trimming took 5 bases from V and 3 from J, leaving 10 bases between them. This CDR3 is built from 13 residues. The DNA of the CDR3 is TGCAGCGTTAAGGCGGGGCCTAATGAAAAACTGTTTTTT. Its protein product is CSVKAGPNEKLFF.

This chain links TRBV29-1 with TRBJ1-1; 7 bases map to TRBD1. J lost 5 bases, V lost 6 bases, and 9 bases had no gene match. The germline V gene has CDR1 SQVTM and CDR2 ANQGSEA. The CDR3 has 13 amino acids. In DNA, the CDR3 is TGCAGCGTGGCCCCGTCAGGGGGGACTGAAGCTTTCTTT. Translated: CSVAPSGGTEAFF.

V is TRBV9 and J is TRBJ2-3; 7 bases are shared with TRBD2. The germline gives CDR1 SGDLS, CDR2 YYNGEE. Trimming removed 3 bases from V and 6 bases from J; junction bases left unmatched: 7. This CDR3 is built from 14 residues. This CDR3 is CASSASGDRDTQYF. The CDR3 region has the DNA TGTGCCAGCAGCGCAAGCGGGGATCGCGATACGCAGTATTTT.

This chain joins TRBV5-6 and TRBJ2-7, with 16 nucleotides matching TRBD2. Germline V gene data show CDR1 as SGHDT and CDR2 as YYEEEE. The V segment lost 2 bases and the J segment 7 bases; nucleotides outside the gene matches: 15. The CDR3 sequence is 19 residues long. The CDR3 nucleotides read TGTGCCAGCAGCTTATGGTGGGCCGGGACTAGCGGGGGGGCCCAAGAGCAGTACTTC. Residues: CASSLWWAGTSGGAQEQYF.

The CDR3 reads CASSLGVVGAGGNTIYF. The CDR3 DNA is TGTGCCAGCAGCTTGGGGGTCGTGGGGGCAGGTGGAAACACCATATATTTT. This chain links TRBV5-6 with TRBJ1-3; TRBD1 might be the D (6 bases). CDR1 is SGHDT, CDR2 YYEEEE, per germline. The V gene lost 0 bases and the J gene lost 3 bases, with 16 bases spanning the gap. This CDR3 is built from 17 residues.

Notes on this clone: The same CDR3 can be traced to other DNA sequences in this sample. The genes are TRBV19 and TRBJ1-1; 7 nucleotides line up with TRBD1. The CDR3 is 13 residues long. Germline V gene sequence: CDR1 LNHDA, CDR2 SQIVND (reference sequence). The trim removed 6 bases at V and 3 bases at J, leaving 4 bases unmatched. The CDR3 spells CASSSTGDTEAFF. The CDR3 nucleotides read TGTGCCAGTAGCAGCACAGGGGACACTGAAGCTTTCTTT.

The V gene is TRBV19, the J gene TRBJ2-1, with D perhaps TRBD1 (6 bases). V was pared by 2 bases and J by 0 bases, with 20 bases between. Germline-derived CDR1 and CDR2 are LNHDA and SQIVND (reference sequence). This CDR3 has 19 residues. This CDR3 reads CASSIRQRDRLFSYNEQFF. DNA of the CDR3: TGTGCCAGTAGTATACGGCAGCGAGACAGGTTATTCTCCTACAATGAGCAGTTCTTC. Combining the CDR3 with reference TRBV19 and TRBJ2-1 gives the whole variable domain DGGITQSPKYLFRKEGQNVTLSCEQNLNHDAMYWYRQDPGQGLRLIYYSQIVNDFQKGDIAEGYSVSREKKESFPLTVTSAQKNPTAFYLCASSIRQRDRLFSYNEQFFGPGTRLTVL.

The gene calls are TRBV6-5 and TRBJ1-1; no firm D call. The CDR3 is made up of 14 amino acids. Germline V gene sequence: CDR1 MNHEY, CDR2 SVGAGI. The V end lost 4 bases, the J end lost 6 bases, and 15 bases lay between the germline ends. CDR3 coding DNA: TGTGCCAGCAGTTCTCACATAACAGTTCCTGAAGCTTTCTTT. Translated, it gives CASSSHITVPEAFF.

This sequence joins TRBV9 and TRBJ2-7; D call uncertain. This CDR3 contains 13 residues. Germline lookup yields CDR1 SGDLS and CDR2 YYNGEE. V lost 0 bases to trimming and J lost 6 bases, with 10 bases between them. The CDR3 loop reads CASSVGSVGEQYF. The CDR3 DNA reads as TGTGCCAGCAGCGTAGGCTCTGTCGGCGAGCAGTACTTC.

The CDR3 nucleotides read TGTGCCAGCAGTCTGGTAGGGGGCTCCTACAATGAGCAGTTCTTC. Translated, it gives CASSLVGGSYNEQFF. The chain has TRBV5-4 and TRBJ2-1; D might be TRBD1 (6 bases). Germline V gives CDR1 SGHNT, CDR2 YYREEE (reference sequence). V lost 5 bases to trimming and J lost 0 bases, with 12 bases between them. The CDR3 consists of 15 residues.

The CDR3 sequence: CAISGPLGGRGNTIYF. Written as DNA, the CDR3 is TGTGCCATCAGTGGGCCTCTAGGGGGACGCGGAAACACCATATATTTT. This chain connects TRBV10-3 to TRBJ1-3; TRBD1 is a possible D gene (6 bases). The V end lost 4 bases, the J end lost 4 bases, and 17 bases lay between the germline ends. The CDR3 contains 16 residues. Germline lookup yields CDR1 ENHRY and CDR2 SYGVKD.

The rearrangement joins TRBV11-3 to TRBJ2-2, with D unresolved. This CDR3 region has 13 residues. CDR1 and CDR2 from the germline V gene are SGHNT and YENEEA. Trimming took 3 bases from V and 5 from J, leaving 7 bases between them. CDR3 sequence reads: CASSFGLTGELFF. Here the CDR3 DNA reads TGTGCCAGCAGCTTCGGGTTGACCGGGGAGCTGTTTTTT. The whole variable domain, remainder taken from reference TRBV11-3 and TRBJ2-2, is EAGVVQSPRYKIIEKKQPVAFWCNPISGHNTLYWYLQNLGQGPELLIRYENEEAVDDSQLPKDRFSAERLKGVDSTLKIQPAELGDSAVYLCASSFGLTGELFFGEGSRLTVL.

The CDR3 DNA follows: TGCGCCAGCAGCCATACAGGCGGCTACGAGCAGTACTTC. The encoded protein is CASSHTGGYEQYF. The chain employs TRBV4-1 and TRBJ2-7, with TRBD1 as a possible D gene (5 bases). Per germline, CDR1 MGHRA and CDR2 YSYEKL. The CDR3 spans 13 residues. Trimming took 3 bases from V and 3 from J, leaving 9 bases between them.

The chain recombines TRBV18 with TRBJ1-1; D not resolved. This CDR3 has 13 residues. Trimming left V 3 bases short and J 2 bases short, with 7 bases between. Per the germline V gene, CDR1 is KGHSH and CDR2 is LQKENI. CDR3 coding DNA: TGTGCCAGCTCACCGGTACATAACACTGAAGCTTTCTTT. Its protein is CASSPVHNTEAFF.

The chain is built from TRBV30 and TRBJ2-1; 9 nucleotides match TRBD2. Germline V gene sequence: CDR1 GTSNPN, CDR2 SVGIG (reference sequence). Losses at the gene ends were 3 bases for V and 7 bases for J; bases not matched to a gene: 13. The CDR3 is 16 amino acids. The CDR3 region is CAWSPGRGGLRNEQFF. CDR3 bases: TGTGCCTGGAGCCCTGGGCGGGGGGGCCTTAGGAATGAGCAGTTCTTC.

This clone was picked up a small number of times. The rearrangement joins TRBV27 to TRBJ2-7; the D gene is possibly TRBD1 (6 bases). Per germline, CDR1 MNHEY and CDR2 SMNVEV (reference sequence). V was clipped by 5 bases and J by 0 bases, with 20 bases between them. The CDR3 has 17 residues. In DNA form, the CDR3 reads TGTGCCAGCAGTCCATTGCGGACAGCCCGGAGCTCCTACGAGCAGTACTTC. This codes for CASSPLRTARSSYEQYF.

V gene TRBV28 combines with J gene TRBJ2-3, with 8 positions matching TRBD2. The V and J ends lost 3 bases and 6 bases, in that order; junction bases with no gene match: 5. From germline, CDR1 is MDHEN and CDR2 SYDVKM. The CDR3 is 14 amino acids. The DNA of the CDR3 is TGTGCCAGCAGTTTTAGCGGGGAAGGGGATACGCAGTATTTT. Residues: CASSFSGEGDTQYF.

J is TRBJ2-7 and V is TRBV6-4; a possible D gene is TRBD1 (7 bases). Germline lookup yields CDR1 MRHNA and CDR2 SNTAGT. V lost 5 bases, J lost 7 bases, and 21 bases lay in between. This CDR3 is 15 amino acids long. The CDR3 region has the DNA TGTGCCAGCAGTCGAGGATCTACAGGGGCGGGAGAGCAGTACTTC. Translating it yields CASSRGSTGAGEQYF.

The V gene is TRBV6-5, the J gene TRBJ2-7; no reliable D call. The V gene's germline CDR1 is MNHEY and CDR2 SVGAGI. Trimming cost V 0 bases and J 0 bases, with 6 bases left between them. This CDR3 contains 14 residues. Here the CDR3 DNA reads TGTGCCAGCAGTTACTCGCCAGGCTCCTACGAGCAGTACTTC. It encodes CASSYSPGSYEQYF.

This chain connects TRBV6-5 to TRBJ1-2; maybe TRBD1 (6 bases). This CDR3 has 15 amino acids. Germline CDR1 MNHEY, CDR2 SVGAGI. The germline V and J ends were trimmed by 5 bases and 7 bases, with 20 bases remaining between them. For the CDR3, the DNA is TGTGCCAGCAGTCCATGGACAGTCCCCTATTTTGGCTACACCTTC. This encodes CASSPWTVPYFGYTF.

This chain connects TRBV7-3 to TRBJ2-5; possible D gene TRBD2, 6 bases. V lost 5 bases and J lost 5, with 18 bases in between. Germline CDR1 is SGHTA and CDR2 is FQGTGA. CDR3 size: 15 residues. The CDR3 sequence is CASSHLGGGRETQYF. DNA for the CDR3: TGTGCCAGCAGCCACCTTGGCGGAGGGAGGGAGACCCAGTACTTC.

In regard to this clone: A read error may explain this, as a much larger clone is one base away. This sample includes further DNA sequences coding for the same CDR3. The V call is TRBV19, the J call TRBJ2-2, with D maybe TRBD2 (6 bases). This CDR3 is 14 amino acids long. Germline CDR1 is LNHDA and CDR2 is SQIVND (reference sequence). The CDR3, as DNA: TGTGCTAGTAGGACTATATCGAACACCGGGGAGCTGTTTTTT. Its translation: CASRTISNTGELFF.

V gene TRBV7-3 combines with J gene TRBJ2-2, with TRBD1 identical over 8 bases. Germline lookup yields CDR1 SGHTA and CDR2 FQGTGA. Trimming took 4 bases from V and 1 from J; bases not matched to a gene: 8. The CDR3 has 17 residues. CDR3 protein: CASSSSPTGGNTGELFF. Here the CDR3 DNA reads TGTGCCAGCAGCTCCAGCCCCACAGGGGGGAACACCGGGGAGCTGTTTTTT.

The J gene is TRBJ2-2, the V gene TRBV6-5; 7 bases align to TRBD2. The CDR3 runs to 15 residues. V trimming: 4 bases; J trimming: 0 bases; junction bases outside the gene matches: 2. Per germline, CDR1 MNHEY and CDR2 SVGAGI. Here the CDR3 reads CASSSGGANTGELFF. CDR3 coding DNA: TGTGCCAGCAGTTCGGGGGGAGCGAACACCGGGGAGCTGTTTTTT.